This T cell receptor (beta chain) was found in a study of T cell repertoires in cytomegalovirus infection. Study overall: Public TCR beta signatures were indicative of both CMV infection and a matching HLA type.

In regard to this clonotype: Its cognate antigen is unknown.

Points from the study as a whole: CMV-specific TCR beta clonotypes restricted by HLA-C were the ones dominating the ex vivo response.

Using its own MiXCR run on the reads, TCRdb lists one record per CDR3 protein. This table has about 110,000 distinct CDR3 sequences, 10% appearing once. Germline V gene lookup returns CDR1 LNHDA and CDR2 SQIVND (reference sequence). J gave up 8 bases and V 4 bases, and 4 bases lay outside the gene matches. This CDR3 contains 13 residues. Sequenced input: PBMCs, sequenced either directly or after in vitro stimulation (not recorded which). The receptor was isolated from a human donor in good health (CMV status not recorded). Some clones in this sample may be carry-over from other donors' samples. The chain is built from TRBV19 and TRBJ1-2; TRBD1 matches at 10 bases. The CDR3 region is CASSRGTGAGYTF. The CDR3 DNA reads TGTGCCAGTAGTAGGGGGACAGGGGCCGGCTACACCTTC.